This T cell receptor (beta chain) was captured by sequencing in a study of blood T cell repertoires in COVID-19. Study-level information: Collection of acute and convalescent COVID-19 samples took place in the United States, Italy and Spain. Nucleic acid was either cDNA or gDNA, and it came from T cells, B-cell-depleted T cells, or PBMCs.

Germline loops: CDR1 LGHDT, CDR2 YNNKEL (reference sequence). V lost 4 bases, J lost 2 bases, and 15 bases lay in between. The CDR3 loop spans 15 amino acids. Authors' data handling: Scientists estimated how many nucleated cells there were by amplifying reference gene primers. Generated by immunoSEQ multiplex PCR, the TCRdb table keeps only in-frame clones and is missing some. V, J and clone size derive from that table, while D and trimming were established from the DNA sequence. The sample includes some 200,000 clones, 65% to 90% seen only once; the top ten take 5.9%. The chain is built from TRBV3-1 (or the pseudogene TRBV3-2) and TRBJ2-7; D might be TRBD2 (7 bases). This sequence originates from a man of 80 years or more with acute or convalescent COVID-19. Sequencing was carried out using peripheral blood. CDR3 amino acids: CASSPGGGGPYEQYF. The CDR3 DNA is TGTGCCAGCAGCCCAGGCGGGGGCGGGCCCTACGAGCAGTACTTC.